This T cell receptor (beta chain) is drawn from a study of radiotherapy plus CTLA-4 blockade in lung cancer. Study findings and constraints: In blood, after radiotherapy plus ipilimumab, tumor-derived TCR clones expanded.

TCRdb keeps only in-frame clones here, not all; method: immunoSEQ multiplex PCR. The sample consists of roughly 90,000 clones, roughly 88% of them appearing once. Those with chemo-refractory metastatic non-small-cell lung cancer were treated with focal radiation combined with CTLA-4 blockade using ipilimumab. V lost 3 bases and J lost 0; bases outside the gene matches: 7. CDR1 SGHDN and CDR2 FVKESK come from the germline V gene. CDR3 length: 16 amino acids. This clone was detected a few times. What it binds is not known. The TCR was taken from a human donor with non-small cell lung cancer that progressed on radiotherapy plus ipilimumab. Sequencing was performed on peripheral blood, taken from a patient treated with radiotherapy plus ipilimumab. The chain combines TRBV14 with TRBJ2-7; TRBD1 matches at 8 bases. CDR3 in amino acids: CASSHSRTGPSYEQYF. CDR3 DNA: TGTGCCAGCAGCCATTCGCGGACAGGGCCCTCCTACGAGCAGTACTTC.